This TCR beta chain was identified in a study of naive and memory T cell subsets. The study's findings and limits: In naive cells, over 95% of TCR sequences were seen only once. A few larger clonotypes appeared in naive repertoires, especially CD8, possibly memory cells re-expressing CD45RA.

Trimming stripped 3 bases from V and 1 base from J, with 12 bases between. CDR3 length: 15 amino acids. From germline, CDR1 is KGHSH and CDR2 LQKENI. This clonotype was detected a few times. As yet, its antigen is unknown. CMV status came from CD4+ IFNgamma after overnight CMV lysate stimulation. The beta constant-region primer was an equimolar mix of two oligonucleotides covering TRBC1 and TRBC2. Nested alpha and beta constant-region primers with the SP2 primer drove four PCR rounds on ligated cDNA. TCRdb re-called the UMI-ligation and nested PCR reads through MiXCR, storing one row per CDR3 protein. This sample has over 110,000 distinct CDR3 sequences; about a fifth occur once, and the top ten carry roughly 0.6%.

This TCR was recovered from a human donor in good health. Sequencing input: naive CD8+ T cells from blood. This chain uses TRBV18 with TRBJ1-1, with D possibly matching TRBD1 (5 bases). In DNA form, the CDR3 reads TGTGCCAGCTCACCCCGGCCCGACAGGAACACTGAAGCTTTCTTT. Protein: CASSPRPDRNTEAFF.